These 19 T cell receptor beta chains were sequenced from one sample in a study of T-cell memory formation after mild COVID-19. TCRdb called the 5' RACE reads again in MiXCR, with one record for every CDR3 protein. The data contain approximately 300,000 distinct CDR3 sequences, more than 15% of them singletons. Sequenced material: PBMCs or a T cell subset sorted from them (not recorded which). All receptors come from a man aged 18 to 30 who had mild COVID-19 (a few samples of this study predate the infection). Cell type and time point are not known.

The chain joins TRBV27 to TRBJ1-6; possibly TRBD1 for D (6 bases). Trimming took 2 bases from V and 6 from J, leaving 14 bases between them. CDR1 MNHEY and CDR2 SMNVEV come from the germline V gene (reference sequence). The CDR3 is 16 amino acids. The CDR3 here is CASSLLPPGANSPLHF. CDR3 DNA sequence: TGTGCCAGCAGTTTACTCCCCCCAGGGGCTAATTCACCCCTCCACTTT.

This clonotype appeared a few times. The J gene is TRBJ2-6, the V gene TRBV5-1; no reliable D call. CDR1 and CDR2 (germline): SGHRS, YFSETQ. CDR3 length: 13 amino acids. The germline V and J ends were trimmed by 4 bases and 4 bases, with 6 bases remaining between them. CDR3 DNA sequence: TGCGCCAGCAGCCCCGGAGGGGCCAACGTCCTGACTTTC. Translation: CASSPGGANVLTF.

Many counts were recorded for this clonotype. The chain links TRBV4-3 to TRBJ1-2, with 8 bases lining up with TRBD1. This CDR3 is built from 14 residues. V lost 0 bases, J lost 8 bases, and 5 bases stayed unmatched. CDR1 is LGHNA, CDR2 YSLEER, per germline. The CDR3, as DNA: TGCGCCAGCAGCCAAGAATTGACAGGGGAAGGCTACACCTTC. Translation gives CASSQELTGEGYTF.

This clonotype appeared a few times. The rearrangement joins TRBV30 to TRBJ1-1; D gene unclear. CDR1 is GTSNPN and CDR2 is SVGIG in the germline V gene (reference sequence). V lost 1 base and J 3 bases, leaving 12 bases between the germline ends. CDR3 size: 14 residues. CDR3 sequence reads: CAWSASVWDTEAFF. As DNA, the CDR3 is TGTGCCTGGAGTGCCTCGGTGTGGGACACTGAAGCTTTCTTT.

This clonotype came up a few times. V gene TRBV12-3 or TRBV12-4 combines with J gene TRBJ2-7, with 7 bases fitting TRBD1. V shed 4 bases, J shed 6 bases, and the junction held 3 bases outside the gene matches. The CDR3 is made up of 12 amino acids. The CDR3 region has the DNA TGTGCCAGCAGTTCCGACAGGGCCGAGCAGTACGTC. It specifies CASSSDRAEQYV.

This clonotype was picked up many times. The CDR3 loop reads CASGGSSGNTIYF. In DNA, the CDR3 is TGTGCTAGTGGCGGGAGCTCTGGAAACACCATATATTTT. The V call is TRBV12-5, the J call TRBJ1-3, with D unresolved. With 6 bases removed from V and 0 bases from J, the gap between germline ends came to 6 bases. The CDR3 sequence is 13 residues long. Germline loops: CDR1 LGHNT, CDR2 FRNRAP. Filled out from reference TRBV12-5 and TRBJ1-3, the complete variable domain reads DARVTQTPRHKVTEMGQEVTMRCQPILGHNTVFWYRQTMMQGLELLAYFRNRAPLDDSGMPKDRFSAEMPDATLATLKIQPSEPRDSAVYFCASGGSSGNTIYFGEGSWLTVV.

This clonotype has only a few counts. The J gene is TRBJ2-7, the V gene TRBV12-3 or TRBV12-4; 8 bases line up with TRBD1. J was trimmed by 1 base and V by 6 bases; bases with no gene match: 5. CDR3 length: 14 amino acids. The CDR3 loop is CASSPGQASYEQYF. The CDR3 DNA reads as TGTGCCAGCAGCCCGGGACAGGCGTCCTACGAGCAGTACTTC.

This clonotype was found a few times. The rearrangement joins TRBV7-3 to TRBJ2-3; D is ambiguous. The CDR3 covers 14 residues. Trimming stripped 3 bases from V and 2 bases from J, with 9 bases between. Germline-derived CDR1 and CDR2 are SGHTA and FQGTGA. The CDR3 loop is CASSFGRTTDTQYF. CDR3 nucleotides: TGTGCCAGCAGCTTCGGACGAACCACAGATACGCAGTATTTT.

This chain joins TRBV6-4 and TRBJ2-7, with TRBD2 identical over 10 bases. The ends lost 5 bases at V and 0 bases at J; junction bases unmatched: 4. CDR1 is MRHNA and CDR2 is SNTAGT in the germline V gene. The CDR3 runs to 15 residues. The CDR3 bases are TGTGCCAGCAGTACTAGCGGGGATAGCTCCTACGAGCAGTACTTC. Translated: CASSTSGDSSYEQYF.

CDR3 residues: CASRGTGVRGEQYF. CDR3 coding DNA: TGTGCCAGCAGAGGGACAGGGGTTCGTGGGGAGCAGTACTTC. The rearrangement links TRBV6-6 to TRBJ2-7; 10 bases line up with TRBD1. This CDR3 region has 14 residues. After removal of 6 bases from V and 7 bases from J, the junction contained 9 bases not matched to a gene. Germline CDR1 reads MNHNY; CDR2 reads SVGAGI (reference sequence).

The chain joins TRBV28 to TRBJ2-1, with D possibly matching TRBD2 (5 bases). This CDR3 spans 13 amino acids. Per the germline V gene, CDR1 is MDHEN and CDR2 is SYDVKM. The germline V and J ends were trimmed by 3 bases and 12 bases, with 15 bases remaining between them. CDR3 residues: CASSFSGRGGQFF. The CDR3 DNA follows: TGTGCCAGCAGTTTCTCGGGGAGAGGTGGGCAGTTCTTC.

This clonotype turned up a few times. The chain carries TRBV7-2 and TRBJ1-1; TRBD1 might be the D (5 bases). Germline V CDR1 and CDR2: SGHTA, FQGNSA. Trimming cost V 6 bases and J 2 bases, with 10 bases left between them. The CDR3 sequence is 13 residues long. CDR3 protein: CASRPDRNTEAFF. For the CDR3, the DNA is TGTGCCAGCAGACCCGACAGAAACACTGAAGCTTTCTTT.

The table lists this clonotype with a few counts. The chain recombines TRBV7-3 with TRBJ2-1, with D maybe TRBD2 (6 bases). The CDR3 has 15 amino acids. The germline V gene encodes CDR1 SGHTA and CDR2 FQGTGA. V shed 5 bases and J shed 10 bases, with 21 bases lying between them. The CDR3 DNA follows: TGTGCCAGCAGCGCGACCATGGGGGGTTACATGGAGCAGTTCTTC. This translates into CASSATMGGYMEQFF.

This clonotype appeared a few times. The rearrangement uses TRBV6-5 and TRBJ2-2, with D possibly matching TRBD1 (5 bases). The length of the CDR3 is 12 residues. Germline CDR1 MNHEY, CDR2 SVGAGI. V was shortened by 2 bases and J by 8 bases, with 6 bases between the two germline ends. The CDR3 region is CASSYRGGELFF. The CDR3 DNA is TGTGCCAGCAGTTACAGGGGAGGGGAGCTGTTTTTT.

This clonotype was detected only a few times. This chain uses TRBV7-2 with TRBJ2-3; 11 positions match TRBD2. With V trimmed by 4 bases and J by 1 base, 7 bases remained unmatched. Looked up from germline, CDR1 is SGHTA and CDR2 is FQGNSA. The CDR3 is 17 amino acids. As DNA, the CDR3 is TGTGCCAGCAGCTCTCCTAAGACTAGCGGGGGCACAGATACGCAGTATTTT. It specifies CASSSPKTSGGTDTQYF.

The chain has TRBV6-6 and TRBJ1-6; D is uncertain. V was pared by 6 bases and J by 7 bases, with 7 bases between. The CDR3 runs to 12 residues. Germline CDR1 and CDR2: MNHNY and SVGAGI (reference sequence). CDR3 sequence: CASRLGNSPLHF. CDR3 nucleotide sequence: TGTGCCAGCAGACTAGGGAATTCACCCCTCCACTTT.

This clonotype was found many times. The J gene is TRBJ2-3, the V gene TRBV12-3 or TRBV12-4, with TRBD2 as a possible D gene (6 bases). This CDR3 is built from 14 residues. Between the trimmed V and J ends, which lost 5 bases and 2 bases, there was a span of 11 bases. This chain's CDR3 is CASSPREATDTQYF. CDR3 nucleotide sequence: TGTGCCAGCAGTCCGAGGGAGGCCACAGATACGCAGTATTTT.

This clonotype was seen only a few times. The rearrangement uses TRBV2 and TRBJ2-5; D is unclear. The germline CDR1 and CDR2 sequences are SNHLY and FYNNEI. V lost 3 bases and J 1 base, leaving 6 bases between the germline ends. CDR3 length: 13 residues. CDR3 protein: CASSDQSQETQYF. The CDR3 nucleotides are TGTGCCAGCAGTGACCAGTCCCAAGAGACCCAGTACTTC.

The chain recombines TRBV7-9 with TRBJ2-3; TRBD1 is a possible D gene (5 bases). Trimming stripped 1 base from V and 3 bases from J, with 17 bases between. This CDR3 comprises 17 residues. Germline-derived CDR1 and CDR2 are SEHNR and FQNEAQ (reference sequence). Written as DNA, the CDR3 is TGTGCCAGCAGCTTAGGTCGCAGGGAATTGATAACAGATACGCAGTATTTT. Translating it yields CASSLGRRELITDTQYF.